The 4 T cell receptor beta chains in this list originate from one sample, sequenced in a study of blood T cell repertoires in COVID-19. Libraries were prepared by immunoSEQ multiplex PCR; TCRdb keeps only in-frame clonotypes and omits some of them. This sample has 90,000 to 100,000 clones, with over 80% found just once. The sequenced sample consisted of peripheral blood. The origin of the receptors is a man older than 75 with acute or convalescent COVID-19.

This chain joins TRBV14 and TRBJ1-1; D ambiguous. The CDR3 totals 17 residues. Germline CDR1 is SGHDN and CDR2 is FVKESK. With 1 base removed from V and 3 bases from J, the gap between germline ends came to 18 bases. The CDR3 DNA reads TGTGCCAGCAGCCAAGCCCACAGATGGCCGATGGACACTGAAGCTTTCTTT. This encodes CASSQAHRWPMDTEAFF.

In regard to this clone: The same CDR3 is also encoded by other DNA sequences in this sample. This sequence joins TRBV24-1 and TRBJ2-3; D is perhaps TRBD1 (5 bases). Germline CDR1 and CDR2: KGHDR and SFDVKD. This CDR3 is built from 14 residues. Trimming left V 3 bases short and J 1 base short, with 7 bases between. The CDR3 DNA sequence: TGTGCCACCAGTGATACAGGAGGCACAGATACGCAGTATTTT. Amino acid sequence: CATSDTGGTDTQYF.

V gene TRBV6-8 combines with J gene TRBJ1-1; 12 nucleotides agree with TRBD1. The CDR3 contains 17 residues. CDR1 MNHGY and CDR2 SAAAGT come from the germline V gene. Germline trimming cut 5 bases from V and 7 bases from J; bases unmatched to any gene: 14. Here the CDR3 reads CASSGPWDRGPDFEAFF. DNA of the CDR3: TGTGCCAGCAGTGGTCCGTGGGACAGGGGGCCAGACTTTGAAGCTTTCTTT.

This clone has a handful of counts. The genes are TRBV4-3 and TRBJ1-1; D is undetermined. CDR1 is LGHNA, CDR2 YSLEER, per germline. V was clipped by 4 bases and J by 3 bases, with 9 bases between them. CDR3 size: 13 residues. The CDR3 sequence: CASSRRTDTEAFF. DNA of the CDR3: TGCGCCAGCAGCCGGCGGACTGACACTGAAGCTTTCTTT.